The 29 T cell receptor beta chains below all came from one sample that was sequenced in a study of blood T cell repertoires in COVID-19. Repertoires were generated with immunoSEQ multiplex PCR, while TCRdb's copy carries only in-frame clones and drops some. The profile shows about 210,000 clones, roughly 87% of them singletons. Input material: PBMCs or T cells enriched from blood (not recorded which). The receptors shown here come from a young man with acute COVID-19.

This clone has more than one count but fewer than ten. This chain connects TRBV11-2 to TRBJ2-1; 7 bases match TRBD2. Germline V gene lookup returns CDR1 SGHAT and CDR2 FQNNGV. V trimming: 1 base; J trimming: 0 bases; junction bases outside the gene matches: 3. The CDR3 contains 16 residues. The CDR3 DNA follows: TGTGCCAGCAGCTTAGTAGCGGGTTCCTCCTACAATGAGCAGTTCTTC. Translating it yields CASSLVAGSSYNEQFF.

This clone is a singleton in its sample. The chain recombines TRBV4-1 with TRBJ2-1; TRBD2 might be the D (6 bases). Trimming removed 0 bases at V and 4 bases at J, with 13 bases between. CDR3 size: 16 residues. Germline CDR1 MGHRA, CDR2 YSYEKL. CDR3 sequence reads: CASSQDLRDFYNEQFF. The CDR3 nucleotides read TGCGCCAGCAGCCAAGATCTACGGGACTTTTACAATGAGCAGTTCTTC.

This chain connects TRBV28 to TRBJ2-5, with 16 bases lining up with TRBD2. Germline lookup yields CDR1 MDHEN and CDR2 SYDVKM. V trimming: 6 bases; J trimming: 5 bases; junction bases outside the gene matches: 6. The length of the CDR3 is 16 residues. CDR3 sequence reads: CASRGTSGRAGETQYF. In DNA form, the CDR3 reads TGTGCCAGCAGAGGGACTAGCGGGAGGGCCGGGGAGACCCAGTACTTC.

This clone appeared a single time. The gene calls are TRBV14 and TRBJ2-7; D uncertain. The ends were cut back, 4 bases at V and 3 bases at J, with 19 bases in the middle. Germline CDR1 reads SGHDN; CDR2 reads FVKESK. This CDR3 contains 16 residues. Here the CDR3 DNA reads TGTGCCAGCAGCCCAAGAAGAGGCTACGGGTACTACGAGCAGTACTTC. Its translation is CASSPRRGYGYYEQYF.

The chain has TRBV5-1 and TRBJ2-5; D gene ambiguous. The CDR3 has 14 amino acids. In germline, CDR1 is SGHRS, CDR2 YFSETQ. Trimming stripped 3 bases from V and 3 bases from J, with 12 bases between. CDR3 protein: CASSYRGSKETQYF. The CDR3 DNA is TGCGCCAGCAGCTACCGAGGTAGCAAAGAGACCCAGTACTTC.

This clone was recorded only once. The sample holds other DNA sequences that translate to the same CDR3. V is TRBV27 and J is TRBJ1-5, with 10 positions matching TRBD1. CDR1 is MNHEY, CDR2 SMNVEV, per germline (reference sequence). The CDR3 contains 14 residues. Trimming cost V 5 bases and J 7 bases; bases outside gene matches: 5. DNA of the CDR3: TGTGCCAGCAGTCCGACAGGGGGCGGACAGCCCCAGCATTTT. Translated: CASSPTGGGQPQHF.

This chain links TRBV6-5 with TRBJ1-5; 7 bases match TRBD1. The CDR3 runs 15 residues. With V trimmed by 6 bases and J by 3 bases, 8 bases remained unmatched. CDR1 MNHEY and CDR2 SVGAGI come from the germline V gene. The CDR3 loop reads CASRMEGAYNQPQHF. The CDR3 DNA reads TGTGCCAGCAGAATGGAGGGGGCTTACAATCAGCCCCAGCATTTT.

This clone is a singleton in its sample. This chain uses TRBV5-4 with TRBJ2-5, with 7 nucleotides matching TRBD2. J lost 5 bases, V lost 4 bases, and 5 bases had no gene match. Germline assignment: CDR1 SGHNT and CDR2 YYREEE (reference sequence). CDR3 length: 13 amino acids. The CDR3 DNA is TGTGCCAGCAGCCTCGGACTAGACGAGACCCAGTACTTC. Translated, it gives CASSLGLDETQYF.

Only a few counts were recorded for this clone. V and J are TRBV28 and TRBJ1-5; tentative D call: TRBD1 (5 bases). The V and J ends lost 6 bases and 4 bases respectively, with 16 bases between them. Germline CDR1 and CDR2: MDHEN and SYDVKM. The CDR3 totals 15 residues. CDR3: CASRKTVNPNQPQHF. The CDR3, as DNA: TGTGCCAGCAGAAAGACAGTGAATCCGAATCAGCCCCAGCATTTT.

The chain has TRBV3-1 (or the pseudogene TRBV3-2) and TRBJ2-4, with 7 bases matching TRBD1. The CDR3 covers 14 residues. Germline CDR1 LGHDT, CDR2 YNNKEL (reference sequence). After removal of 3 bases from V and 8 bases from J, the junction contained 7 bases not matched to a gene. The CDR3 coding sequence is TGTGCCAGCAGCCAGGGACGGACAGGAGACATTCAGTACTTC. This gives the protein CASSQGRTGDIQYF.

V usage is TRBV14 and J usage is TRBJ1-5, with D perhaps matching TRBD1 (5 bases). CDR3 length: 13 amino acids. CDR1 SGHDN and CDR2 FVKESK come from the germline V gene. Trimming stripped 1 base from V and 9 bases from J, with 10 bases between. CDR3 in DNA: TGTGCCAGCAGCCAAGGCAGGGATTCGCCCCAGCATTTT. Its protein is CASSQGRDSPQHF. Full variable domain (outside the CDR3, taken from reference TRBV14 and TRBJ1-5): EAGVTQFPSHSVIEKGQTVTLRCDPISGHDNLYWYRRVMGKEIKFLLHFVKESKQDESGMPNNRFLAERTGGTYSTLKVQPAELEDSGVYFCASSQGRDSPQHFGDGTRLSIL.

V gene TRBV27 combines with J gene TRBJ2-1, with D possibly being TRBD2 (6 bases). CDR3 length equals 13 residues. From germline, CDR1 is MNHEY and CDR2 SMNVEV (reference sequence). V lost 7 bases to trimming and J lost 9 bases, with 16 bases between them. In DNA form, the CDR3 reads TGTGCCAGCACGTACCGGAGGGCGGGTGAGCAGTTCTTC. Its translation is CASTYRRAGEQFF.

With respect to this clone: The germline gene is not matched at one end of the junction; a read error may be the cause. This chain connects TRBV7-7 to TRBJ2-7; TRBD1 matches at 12 bases. Per germline, CDR1 SSHAT and CDR2 FNYEAQ (reference sequence). There are 15 residues in the CDR3. The CDR3 protein is CASSKGTGGAYEQYF. In DNA, the CDR3 is TGTGCTAGCAGCAAAGGGACAGGGGGCGCTTACGAGCAGTACTTC.

This CDR3 is CASSYSRSSETQYF. The CDR3 DNA is TGTGCCAGCAGTTACTCGCGTAGCTCGGAGACCCAGTACTTC. The chain carries TRBV6-5 and TRBJ2-5; D is uncertain. The germline CDR1 and CDR2 sequences are MNHEY and SVGAGI. V dropped 0 bases and J dropped 5 bases, with 10 bases sitting between them. The CDR3 has 14 amino acids.

V is TRBV6-2 or TRBV6-3 and J is TRBJ2-6; maybe TRBD2 (6 bases). CDR3 length equals 20 residues. V lost 3 bases and J lost 2, with 23 bases in between. Per the germline V gene, CDR1 is MNHEY and CDR2 is SVGEGT. The CDR3 is CASSYGGKVSRRPGANVLTF. The CDR3 DNA follows: TGTGCCAGCAGTTATGGCGGGAAGGTCTCCCGGCGGCCTGGGGCCAACGTCCTGACTTTC.

The chain uses TRBV7-9 and TRBJ1-4; the match to TRBD1 covers 9 bases. J gave up 8 bases and V 2 bases, and 6 bases lay outside the gene matches. The CDR3 contains 15 residues. Germline loops: CDR1 SEHNR, CDR2 FQNEAQ (reference sequence). In DNA, the CDR3 is TGTGCCAGCAGCTTATCAGACAGGGGGGACGAAAAACTGTTTTTT. It translates to CASSLSDRGDEKLFF.

The rearrangement links TRBV2 to TRBJ2-7; possible D gene TRBD2, 6 bases. V gave up 3 bases and J gave up 2 bases, with 14 bases separating them. This CDR3 spans 15 amino acids. CDR1 is SNHLY and CDR2 is FYNNEI in the germline V gene. In DNA, the CDR3 is TGTGCCAGCAGTGAGACAGCGGGTACAACCTACGAGCAGTACTTC. This gives the protein CASSETAGTTYEQYF.

The chain couples TRBV19 to TRBJ2-1; possibly TRBD2 for D (6 bases). This CDR3 contains 15 residues. Germline V gene data show CDR1 as LNHDA and CDR2 as SQIVND (reference sequence). The V end was cut by 3 bases, the J end by 8 bases, with 17 bases between. The CDR3 coding sequence is TGTGCCAGTAGTATTGGTACTAGCCTATTCGATGAGCAGTTCTTC. This codes for CASSIGTSLFDEQFF.

The chain is built from TRBV25-1 and TRBJ2-1, with 7 bases that match TRBD2. Germline V gives CDR1 MGHDK, CDR2 SYGVNS. The ends lost 8 bases at V and 9 bases at J; junction bases unmatched: 13. The CDR3 has 14 amino acids. The CDR3 coding sequence is TGTGCCAGCGGGGAGCGGGATGTTTACGGTGAGCAGTTCTTC. Translated: CASGERDVYGEQFF.

The rearrangement joins TRBV6-1 to TRBJ1-2; D unresolved. Germline loops: CDR1 MNHNS, CDR2 SASEGT. V was pared by 1 base and J by 0 bases, with 15 bases between. The length of the CDR3 is 17 residues. CDR3: CASSEGRRRASNYGYTF. The CDR3 region has the DNA TGTGCCAGCAGTGAAGGTCGCAGGAGGGCTTCTAACTATGGCTACACCTTC.

The rearrangement uses TRBV4-1 and TRBJ2-4; maybe TRBD2 (7 bases). From germline, CDR1 is MGHRA and CDR2 YSYEKL. The CDR3 is made up of 18 amino acids. Trimming cost V 2 bases and J 5 bases, with 22 bases left between them. In DNA form, the CDR3 reads TGCGCCAGCAGCCAACCCGGAGGGGCCAGGGGAGGGGAAAACATTCAGTACTTC. Translated, it gives CASSQPGGARGGENIQYF.

The rearrangement links TRBV7-9 to TRBJ2-3, with 10 bases aligning to TRBD2. V gave up 5 bases and J gave up 1 base; unmatched junction bases: 6. The CDR3 has 16 residues. Germline V gene lookup returns CDR1 SEHNR and CDR2 FQNEAQ (reference sequence). The CDR3 DNA reads as TGTGCCAGCAGCCCGATTGGGACTAGCGGCACAGATACGCAGTATTTT. Amino acids: CASSPIGTSGTDTQYF. The whole variable domain, filled in from reference TRBV7-9 and TRBJ2-3, reads DTGVSQNPRHKITKRGQNVTFRCDPISEHNRLYWYRQTLGQGPEFLTYFQNEAQLEKSRLLSDRFSAERPKGSFSTLEIQRTEQGDSAMYLCASSPIGTSGTDTQYFGPGTRLTVL.

The chain joins TRBV4-2 to TRBJ2-5; maybe TRBD2 (7 bases). The germline V gene has CDR1 LGHNA and CDR2 YNFKEQ. The CDR3 runs to 15 residues. Trimming pared 3 bases from V and 4 bases from J, leaving 15 bases between. The CDR3 DNA sequence: TGTGCCAGCAGCCAGGGCAGGGGCGGGAGAGAGACCCAGTACTTC. Translating gives CASSQGRGGRETQYF.

The V and J genes are TRBV9 and TRBJ2-2, with TRBD1 as a possible D gene (5 bases). Germline CDR1 reads SGDLS; CDR2 reads YYNGEE. With 0 bases removed from V and 5 bases from J, the gap between germline ends came to 14 bases. The CDR3 runs to 16 residues. CDR3 DNA sequence: TGTGCCAGCAGCGTAGCTTCCGGACACTATACCGGGGAGCTGTTTTTT. This translates into CASSVASGHYTGELFF.

The chain uses TRBV28 and TRBJ1-1; unclear D gene. Between the trimmed V and J ends, which lost 6 bases and 8 bases, there was a span of 19 bases. The CDR3 runs 14 residues. Looked up from germline, CDR1 is MDHEN and CDR2 is SYDVKM. The CDR3 region has the DNA TGTGCCAGCAGGGCCCCCGGGTTTGCTCTGGAAGCTTTCTTT. Its protein is CASRAPGFALEAFF.

The V call is TRBV7-9, the J call TRBJ2-3, with D uncertain. CDR3 length: 11 residues. V was pared by 5 bases and J by 6 bases, with 6 bases between. Germline V gives CDR1 SEHNR, CDR2 FQNEAQ (reference sequence). CDR3 nucleotide sequence: TGTGCCAGCAGCCCCCGGGATACGCAGTATTTT. This encodes CASSPRDTQYF.

The J gene is TRBJ1-4, the V gene TRBV1. TRBV1 is classified as a pseudogene. CDR3 length: 13 residues. The CDR3, as DNA: TGCACCGCCCGAGGGACTGGGAATGAAAAACTGTTTTTT. Amino acids: CTARGTGNEKLFF.

About this clone itself: The sample holds other DNA sequences that translate to the same CDR3. The V call is TRBV18, the J call TRBJ1-3, with unresolved D. The CDR3 sequence is 16 residues long. V was trimmed by 3 bases and J by 2 bases, leaving 14 bases between them. Germline V lookup: CDR1 KGHSH, CDR2 LQKENI. This chain's CDR3 is CASSPPGGGTGNTIYF. CDR3 nucleotides: TGTGCCAGCTCACCGCCGGGAGGAGGAACTGGAAACACCATATATTTT.

The V and J genes are TRBV2 and TRBJ1-4; 7 bases fit TRBD1. CDR3 length: 13 amino acids. The germline V gene has CDR1 SNHLY and CDR2 FYNNEI. After removal of 8 bases from V and 4 bases from J, the junction contained 4 bases not matched to a gene. The CDR3 loop is CASRRDSNEKLFF. The CDR3 DNA reads as TGTGCCAGCCGACGGGACAGTAATGAAAAACTGTTTTTT.